These T cell receptor beta chains were read from a single sample in a study of cytomegalovirus exposure and HLA in healthy donors. The repertoire was sequenced with immunoSEQ multiplex PCR; TCRdb's copy has only in-frame clones and lacks some. Of some 100,000 clones in the sample, approximately 91% were seen once. Material for sequencing was PBMCs. These receptors all come from a man aged 18 to 30 in good health and CMV-seropositive. The CDR3 runs from the conserved cysteine through the conserved F or W. Fields, in order: CDR3 DNA, CDR3 protein, V gene, J gene, D gene, clone size. A D gene is named only where the DNA matches it firmly. Size is omitted from some rows. Given values are once, few, many or a class for expanded clones.

TGTGCCAGCTCACCGGAGGGGTCTTCTCTCTCTGAAGCTTTCTTT	CASSPEGSSLSEAFF	TRBV18	TRBJ1-1	.	.
TGCGCCAGCAGCCAAGGTGTGACAGGGGACACTGAAGCTTTCTTT	CASSQGVTGDTEAFF	TRBV4-3	TRBJ1-1	TRBD1	.
TGCGCCAGCAGCCAAGGAGGCAACAATGAGCAGTTCTTC	CASSQGGNNEQFF	TRBV4-1	TRBJ2-1	.	.
TGTGCCACGCACAGGGGTGCCGGGGAGCTGTTTTTT	CATHRGAGELFF	TRBV10-3	TRBJ2-2	TRBD1	few
TGTGCCAGCTCGAGCTCCTATAATTCACCCCTCCACTTT	CASSSSYNSPLHF	TRBV18	TRBJ1-6	.	.
TGCGCCAGCAGCCAAGATGGAAGAACAGAGCCTAACTACGAGCAGTACTTC	CASSQDGRTEPNYEQYF	TRBV4-3	TRBJ2-7	.	.
TGCGCCAGCAGCCAAGGGACAGCAAACACTGAAGCTTTCTTT	CASSQGTANTEAFF	TRBV4-1	TRBJ1-1	.	.
TGCGCCAGCAGCCCGACAGGCCGCTCTGGAAACACCATATATTTT	CASSPTGRSGNTIYF	TRBV5-1	TRBJ1-3	.	.
TGTGCCAGCAGTCGACAGGCTAGCAATCAGCCCCAGCATTTT	CASSRQASNQPQHF	TRBV27	TRBJ1-5	.	.
TGCGCCAGCAGCCAAGTCGGGGTTGACACTGAAGCTTTCTTT	CASSQVGVDTEAFF	TRBV4-1	TRBJ1-1	.	.
TGTGCCAGCAGTCGGGGGTCCGTGGGAGGCTACACCTTC	CASSRGSVGGYTF	TRBV6-5	TRBJ1-2	.	.
TGTGCCAGCAGCTTGTGGGACATGAACACTGAAGCTTTCTTT	CASSLWDMNTEAFF	TRBV5-5	TRBJ1-1	.	.
TGCGCCAGCAGTGAGTCGACTGGGGAGACCCAGTACTTC	CASSESTGETQYF	TRBV10-1	TRBJ2-5	.	.
TGTGCCAGCAGCTTAGGAAGCCTAGCGGGGGCCTACAATGAGCAGTTCTTC	CASSLGSLAGAYNEQFF	TRBV11-3	TRBJ2-1	TRBD2	once
TGTGCCAGCGGCGGGACTAGCGGCTACAATGAGCAGTTCTTC	CASGGTSGYNEQFF	TRBV5-4	TRBJ2-1	TRBD2	.
TGTGCCAGCAGCGAAAAGAGGACTGAAGCTTTCTTT	CASSEKRTEAFF	TRBV7-8	TRBJ1-1	.	few
TGCGCCAGCAGCTTAACGGGGGGAGAGACGCAGTATTTT	CASSLTGGETQYF	TRBV5-1	TRBJ2-3	TRBD2	.
TGTGCCAGCAGTCGCGACAGGGTACGGGGAGCTGAAGCTTTCTTT	CASSRDRVRGAEAFF	TRBV28	TRBJ1-1	TRBD1	once
TGTGCCAGCAGCTCTGGACAGGGGGGATACGAGCAGTACTTC	CASSSGQGGYEQYF	TRBV7-6	TRBJ2-7	TRBD1	.
TGCGCCAGCAATCAGGGCCGTAACACTGAAGCTTTCTTT	CASNQGRNTEAFF	TRBV5-1	TRBJ1-1	.	.
TGTGCCAGCAGCTCCATTTCGACAGGGTTCTATGGCTACACCTTC	CASSSISTGFYGYTF	TRBV11-2	TRBJ1-2	TRBD1	.
TGTGCCAGCAGTTACTCAGGGACTAATTTCCTCTACGAGCAGTACTTC	CASSYSGTNFLYEQYF	TRBV6-5	TRBJ2-7	TRBD2	.
TGTGCCAGCGGCGGGCGGGGAAATCAGCCCCAGCATTTT	CASGGRGNQPQHF	TRBV28	TRBJ1-5	.	.
TGTGCCAGCAGCTTAAATTGGGGCATGAACACTGAAGCTTTCTTT	CASSLNWGMNTEAFF	TRBV11-2	TRBJ1-1	.	once
TGTGCCAGCAGCTCCCGGGGAGTAGGGACTGGGGAGCAGTACTTC	CASSSRGVGTGEQYF	TRBV5-4	TRBJ2-7	.	.
TGCGCCAGCAGCCAAGAATACAGCCCTTCCTCTGGAAACACCATATATTTT	CASSQEYSPSSGNTIYF	TRBV4-1	TRBJ1-3	.	.
TGCGCCAGCAGCACAGGGGCTAGCACAGATACGCAGTATTTT	CASSTGASTDTQYF	TRBV5-1	TRBJ2-3	TRBD1	once
TGCGCCAGCAAGAGTAAAGACACCCTGGGCAATGAGCAGTTCTTC	CASKSKDTLGNEQFF	TRBV10-2	TRBJ2-1	.	.
TGTGCCAGCAGTGGCCTCGGACAGGGTGTCCCCCCCTACGAGCAGTACTTC	CASSGLGQGVPPYEQYF	TRBV6-1	TRBJ2-7	TRBD1	.
TGTGCCACGGGGGGCGGTTCGCGCAATCAGCCCCAGCATTTT	CATGGGSRNQPQHF	TRBV6-6	TRBJ1-5	.	.
TGTGCCAGCAGCTTGCGGCGGGGGAACACCGGGGAGCTGTTTTTT	CASSLRRGNTGELFF	TRBV5-6	TRBJ2-2	.	.
TGTGCCAGCACCATGGACAGAAACACTGAAGCTTTCTTT	CASTMDRNTEAFF	TRBV7-2	TRBJ1-1	.	.
TGCAGCGTTGGACTAGCGGGGGGGCCTTCCTACAATGAGCAGTTCTTC	CSVGLAGGPSYNEQFF	TRBV29-1	TRBJ2-1	TRBD2	.
TGTGCCAGCAGCTCTAACGAGATCGATGAAAAACTGTTTTTT	CASSSNEIDEKLFF	TRBV7-2	TRBJ1-4	.	once
TGCAGTGCCCCCCGCGGGGATGAGCAGTTCTTC	CSAPRGDEQFF	TRBV20-1	TRBJ2-1	.	.
TGTGCCAGCAGCACCCCGACAGGGGGCATAACAGATACGCAGTATTTT	CASSTPTGGITDTQYF	TRBV7-9	TRBJ2-3	TRBD1	.
TGTGCCAGCAGTTACTCTTCTGCGGGGGGGCTGCGGGAGCAGTTCTTC	CASSYSSAGGLREQFF	TRBV6-5	TRBJ2-1	TRBD2	.
TGTGCCAGCAGCGCCCTAGCGGGGGGACCCCAAGAGACCCAGTACTTC	CASSALAGGPQETQYF	TRBV7-9	TRBJ2-5	TRBD2	.
TGTGCCAGCAGCCCCCTCAGGAATGAGCAGTTCTTC	CASSPLRNEQFF	TRBV11-2	TRBJ2-1	.	.
TGTGCCAGCTCACTTTACAAGACAGGGGGCGAGCGGGGCTACACCTTC	CASSLYKTGGERGYTF	TRBV18	TRBJ1-2	TRBD1	.
TGCGCCAGCAGCTTGGCCCCGACAGGGAACACCGGGGAGCTGTTTTTT	CASSLAPTGNTGELFF	TRBV5-1	TRBJ2-2	.	.
TGTGCCAGCAGCTTAACCCTGCGGACTCCCGTAGATGAAAAACTGTTTTTT	CASSLTLRTPVDEKLFF	TRBV7-2	TRBJ1-4	.	.
TGCGCCAGCAGCTTGATGGGACAGGGGACTAATGAAAAACTGTTTTTT	CASSLMGQGTNEKLFF	TRBV5-1	TRBJ1-4	TRBD1	.
TGTGCCAGTGGAGAGACCCGGCGTGGGTGGACTGAAGCTTTCTTT	CASGETRRGWTEAFF	TRBV6-6	TRBJ1-1	.	.
TGTGCCAGCAGCTTGAAAGGGGTAGGGGCGAACACTGAAGCTTTCTTT	CASSLKGVGANTEAFF	TRBV13	TRBJ1-1	.	.
TGTGCCAGCAGCCAATCCACAGAAGCTTTCTTT	CASSQSTEAFF	TRBV14	TRBJ1-1	.	.
TGTGCCAGCAGCTACGGCCCCGCGGGGCAGCCCCAGCATTTT	CASSYGPAGQPQHF	TRBV7-2	TRBJ1-5	.	.
TGTGCCAGCAGCCAGCAGGGGAATCGCCTCCCGAGGGAGCTGTTTTTT	CASSQQGNRLPRELFF	TRBV5-6	TRBJ2-2	.	once
TGTGCCAGCAGATACCGGGACAGGGGGGAAGAGACCCAGTACTTC	CASRYRDRGEETQYF	TRBV28	TRBJ2-5	TRBD1	.
TGCGCCAGCAGCACACAGATGAACACTGAAGCTTTCTTT	CASSTQMNTEAFF	TRBV5-1	TRBJ1-1	.	.
TGTGCCAGCAGTTTACTCGGACAGACTTATTCACCCCTCCACTTT	CASSLLGQTYSPLHF	TRBV27	TRBJ1-6	.	.
TGCGCCAGCAGCCCACAGGGAAGCAATCAGCCCCAGCATTTT	CASSPQGSNQPQHF	TRBV4-1	TRBJ1-5	.	.